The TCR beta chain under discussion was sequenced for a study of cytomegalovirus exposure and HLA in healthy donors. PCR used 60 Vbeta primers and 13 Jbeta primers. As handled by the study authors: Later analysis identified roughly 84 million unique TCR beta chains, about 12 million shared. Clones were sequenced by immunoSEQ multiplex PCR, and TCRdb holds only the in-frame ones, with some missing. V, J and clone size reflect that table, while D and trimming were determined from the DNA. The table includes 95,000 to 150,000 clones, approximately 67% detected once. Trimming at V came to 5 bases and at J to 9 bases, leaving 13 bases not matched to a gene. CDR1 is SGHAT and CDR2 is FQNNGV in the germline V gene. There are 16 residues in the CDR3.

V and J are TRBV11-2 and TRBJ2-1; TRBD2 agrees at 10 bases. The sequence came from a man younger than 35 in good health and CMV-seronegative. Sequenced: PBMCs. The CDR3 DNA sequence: TGTGCCAGCAGCCCCTCCTGGGGACTAGCGAGCGGTGAGCAGTTCTTC. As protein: CASSPSWGLASGEQFF.